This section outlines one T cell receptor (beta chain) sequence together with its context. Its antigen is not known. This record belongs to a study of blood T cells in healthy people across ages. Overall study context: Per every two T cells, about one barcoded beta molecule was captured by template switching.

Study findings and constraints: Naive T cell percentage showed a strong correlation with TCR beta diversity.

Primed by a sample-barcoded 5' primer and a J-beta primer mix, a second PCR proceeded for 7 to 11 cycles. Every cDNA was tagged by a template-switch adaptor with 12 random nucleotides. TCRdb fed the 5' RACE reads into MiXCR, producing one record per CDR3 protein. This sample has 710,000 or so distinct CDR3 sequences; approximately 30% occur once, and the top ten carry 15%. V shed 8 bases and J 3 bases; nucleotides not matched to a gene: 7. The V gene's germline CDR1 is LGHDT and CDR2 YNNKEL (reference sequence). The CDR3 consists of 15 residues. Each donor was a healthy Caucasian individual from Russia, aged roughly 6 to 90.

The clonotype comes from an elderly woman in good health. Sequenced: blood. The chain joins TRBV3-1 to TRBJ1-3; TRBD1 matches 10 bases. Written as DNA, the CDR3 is TGTGCCAGCGGCTCGACAGGGGGCTTTGGAAACACCATATATTTT. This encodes CASGSTGGFGNTIYF. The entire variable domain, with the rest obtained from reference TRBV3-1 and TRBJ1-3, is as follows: DTAVSQTPKYLVTQMGNDKSIKCEQNLGHDTMYWYKQDSKKFLKIMFSYNNKELIINETVPNRFSPKSPDKAHLNLHINSLELGDSAVYFCASGSTGGFGNTIYFGEGSWLTVV.